This paragraph reports one T cell receptor (beta chain). Multiplex PCR amplified the TCR beta CDR3 region. Its first round ran for roughly 10 cycles with 32 V and 13 J primers. MiXCR, applied by TCRdb to the multiplex PCR reads, yields one record per CDR3 protein. The sample includes about 5,700 distinct CDR3 sequences, around a fifth of them seen just once. The record originates from a study of immune heterogeneity within non-small cell lung tumors. The CDR3 runs 14 residues. J gave up 4 bases and V 5 bases, and 8 bases lay outside the gene matches. Germline V gene sequence: CDR1 SEHNR, CDR2 FQNEAQ (reference sequence). The template for each sample was roughly 610 ng of genomic DNA, which had been extracted from bulk tumor tissue. During surgery, several far-apart biopsies were obtained from every primary tumor. With untreated, newly diagnosed non-small cell lung cancer, the patients went on to undergo curative surgery.

The sequenced sample was lung tumor tissue. This receptor was identified in a woman in her fifties or sixties with non-small cell lung cancer. The chain couples TRBV7-9 to TRBJ2-7; TRBD1 matches 7 bases. CDR3 DNA sequence: TGTGCCAGCAGCCAAGACAGGGCGAGGTACGAGCAGTACTTC. It is translated as CASSQDRARYEQYF.